In its sample, the clone carrying this TCR beta chain is medium-sized (0.01 to 0.1%). Its antigen remains unknown. Trimming removed 4 bases at V and 0 bases at J, with 10 bases between. Germline-derived CDR1 and CDR2 are SGDLS and YYNGEE. The CDR3 has 14 amino acids. This record belongs to a study of somatic mutations in cytotoxic T cells in rheumatoid arthritis. Whole-study context: Patient blood (around 30 ml EDTA) was taken immediately after diagnosis and before treatment. Study outcomes and limitations: Rising age went with increasing CD8+ clonality in rheumatoid arthritis patients; healthy controls showed no such increase. The authors did not adjust the slight TRBV07 underrepresentation in rheumatoid arthritis patients for multiple comparisons.

Clones were read by immunoSEQ multiplex PCR, and TCRdb kept only the in-frame ones, dropping some. The profile covers around 20,000 clones, with around 81% appearing a single time and under 15% taken by the ten largest. The sample taken for sequencing was CD8+ T cells sorted from blood. This chain links TRBV9 with TRBJ1-2; D not resolved. This TCR was sampled from an adult with rheumatoid arthritis. The CDR3 bases are TGTGCCAGCAGCCCTTGGGGATCTAACTATGGCTACACCTTC. As protein: CASSPWGSNYGYTF.